This TCR beta chain stems from a study of blood T cell repertoires in COVID-19. Whole-study context: Acute-phase and convalescent COVID-19 samples originated in the United States, Italy and Spain. The cDNA or gDNA used as material had been derived from T cells, B-cell-depleted T cells, or PBMCs.

How the authors handled the data: Nucleated cell number was recorded as an estimate derived from reference gene primer amplification. The assay was immunoSEQ multiplex PCR, and TCRdb's table has in-frame clones only and misses some. The D gene and trimming were derived from the DNA, and the V and J assignments and clone size from that table. This sample carries 140,000 to 150,000 clones, about 86% of them seen once, and the ten largest clones take 7.5% to 9%. This CDR3 comprises 14 residues. V lost 2 bases, J lost 6 bases, and 8 bases stayed unmatched. Germline lookup yields CDR1 SGHKS and CDR2 YYEKEE (reference sequence). This clone was seen once.

The clonotype was recovered from a human donor in a cohort sampled during active COVID-19. This chain uses TRBV5-5 with TRBJ2-7; 7 nucleotides match TRBD1. Sequencing was performed on peripheral blood. The CDR3, as DNA: TGTGCCAGCAGCTTCCACAGGGGAGATGGCGAGCAGTACTTC. Protein: CASSFHRGDGEQYF.